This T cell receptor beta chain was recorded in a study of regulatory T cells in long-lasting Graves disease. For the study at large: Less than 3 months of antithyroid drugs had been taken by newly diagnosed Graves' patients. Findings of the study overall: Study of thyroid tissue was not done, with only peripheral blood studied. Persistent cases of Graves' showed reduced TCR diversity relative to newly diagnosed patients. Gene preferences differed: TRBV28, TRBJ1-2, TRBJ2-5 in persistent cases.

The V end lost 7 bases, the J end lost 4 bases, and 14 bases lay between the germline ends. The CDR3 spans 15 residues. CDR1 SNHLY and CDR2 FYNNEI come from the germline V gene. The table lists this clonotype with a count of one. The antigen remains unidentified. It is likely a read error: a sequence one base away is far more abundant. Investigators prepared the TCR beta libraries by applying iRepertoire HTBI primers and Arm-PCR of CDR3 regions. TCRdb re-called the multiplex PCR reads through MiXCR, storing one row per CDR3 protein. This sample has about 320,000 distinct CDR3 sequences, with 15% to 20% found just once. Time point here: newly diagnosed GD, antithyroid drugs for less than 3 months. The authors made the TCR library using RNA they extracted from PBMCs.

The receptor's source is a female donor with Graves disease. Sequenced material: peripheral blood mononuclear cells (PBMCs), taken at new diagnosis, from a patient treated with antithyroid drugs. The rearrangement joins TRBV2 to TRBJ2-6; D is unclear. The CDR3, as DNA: TGTGCCAGCAATTTAGCCCCGGGCGGGGCCAACGTCCTGACTTTC. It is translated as CASNLAPGGANVLTF.